Each of the 8 T cell receptor beta chains below was sequenced from the same sample in a study of shared clonotypes between healthy human individuals. Profiled with immunoSEQ multiplex PCR; TCRdb holds only in-frame clones, not every one. The table includes over 850,000 clones, approximately 80% detected once. Sequencing was performed on memory CD4+ T cells from PBMCs. Indicated subset: CD45RA-negative fraction. Every receptor here comes from a man aged 18 to 29 in good health. Some clones in this sample may be carry-over from other donors' samples.

The chain recombines TRBV28 with TRBJ2-2; no clear D. Germline CDR1 reads MDHEN; CDR2 reads SYDVKM. The CDR3 extends over 15 amino acids. In DNA form, the CDR3 reads TGTGTCACGGCTACCGGCGGCGCGAACACCGGGGAGCTGTTTTTT. Its protein is CVTATGGANTGELFF.

The chain has TRBV5-4 and TRBJ2-3; D may be TRBD2 (6 bases). V gave up 2 bases and J gave up 4 bases, with 11 bases separating them. Per germline, CDR1 SGHNT and CDR2 YYREEE (reference sequence). CDR3 size: 14 residues. CDR3 nucleotides: TGTGCCAGCAGCTTAAGACGGGAGTCAGATACGCAGTATTTT. Its protein product is CASSLRRESDTQYF.

V gene TRBV14 combines with J gene TRBJ1-3; D is unclear. The V and J ends lost 3 bases and 2 bases respectively, with 5 bases between them. CDR3 length equals 13 residues. Germline V gene sequence: CDR1 SGHDN, CDR2 FVKESK. CDR3 in amino acids: CASSHWAGNTIYF. For the CDR3, the DNA is TGTGCCAGCAGCCATTGGGCTGGAAACACCATATATTTT.

The chain has TRBV28 and TRBJ2-7, with a weak D call TRBD1 (6 bases). This CDR3 is 11 amino acids long. In germline, CDR1 is MDHEN, CDR2 SYDVKM. This chain's CDR3 is CASGGLYEQYF. In DNA, the CDR3 is TGTGCGAGTGGGGGCCTCTACGAGCAGTACTTC.

The gene calls are TRBV5-1 and TRBJ2-7, with D perhaps being TRBD1 or TRBD2 (5 bases each). Deletions cut 3 bases from V and 6 bases from J, with 22 bases between. The CDR3 sequence is 16 residues long. CDR1 is SGHRS and CDR2 is YFSETQ in the germline V gene. The CDR3 is CASSWDPSYLRAEQYF. The CDR3 nucleotides read TGCGCCAGCAGCTGGGACCCTTCTTACTTACGCGCCGAGCAGTACTTC.

The chain uses TRBV19 and TRBJ2-5, with D tentatively TRBD1 (5 bases). The CDR3 spans 15 residues. The V and J ends lost 6 bases and 2 bases respectively, with 16 bases between them. Germline CDR1 LNHDA, CDR2 SQIVND (reference sequence). CDR3 amino acids: CASRIIGQGQETQYF. The DNA for the CDR3 is TGTGCCAGTAGGATTATTGGCCAGGGACAAGAGACCCAGTACTTC.

This chain uses TRBV28 with TRBJ2-5; TRBD1 aligns across 9 bases. This CDR3 contains 15 residues. V was clipped by 6 bases and J by 5 bases; unmatched bases: 10. The germline gives CDR1 MDHEN, CDR2 SYDVKM. In DNA, the CDR3 is TGTGCCAGCAGCCCACAGGGGGCGCTTTCGGAGACCCAGTACTTC. Protein product: CASSPQGALSETQYF. The full variable domain, completed using reference TRBV28 and TRBJ2-5, is DVKVTQSSRYLVKRTGEKVFLECVQDMDHENMFWYRQDPGLGLRLIYFSYDVKMKEKGDIPEGYSVSREKKERFSLILESASTNQTSMYLCASSPQGALSETQYFGPGTRLLVL.

The chain uses TRBV7-3 and TRBJ2-1; D call uncertain. The V gene lost 8 bases and the J gene lost 5 bases, with 10 bases spanning the gap. The germline V gene has CDR1 SGHTA and CDR2 FQGTGA. This CDR3 has 12 residues. The CDR3 spells CASSPNHNEQFF. CDR3 coding DNA: TGTGCCAGCTCCCCGAACCACAATGAGCAGTTCTTC.